The 27 T cell receptor beta chains given below trace back to one sample, sequenced in a study of vaccination effects on CD4 cells after COVID-19. Ahead of sequencing, the ViraFEST assay grew antigen-specific CD4+ T cells using viral peptide pools. CD4+ T cell isolation took place after 10 days of culture. It was between March and December 2020 that the person had a SARS-CoV-2 infection confirmed by PCR. Profiling relied on immunoSEQ multiplex PCR, and the TCRdb table lists in-frame clones only, not all of them. The sample lists around 40,000 clones; around 75% were seen once. Antigen specificity for these receptors is unknown. The specimen was CD4+ T cells from PBMCs cultured with a peptide pool, collected before COVID-19 vaccination. The receptors were gathered from a human donor who had a prior SARS-CoV-2 infection.

The V and J genes are TRBV21-1 and TRBJ1-2. TRBV21-1 is flagged as a pseudogene. CDR3 size: 14 residues. The CDR3 protein is CATGGGYPLNGYTF. As DNA, the CDR3 is TGTGCCACTGGGGGGGGATACCCTCTTAATGGCTACACCTTC.

This clone was picked up one time. The genes are TRBV11-2 and TRBJ2-1, with D perhaps matching TRBD2 (5 bases). CDR1 SGHAT and CDR2 FQNNGV come from the germline V gene. The length of the CDR3 is 14 residues. V was trimmed by 0 bases and J by 10 bases, leaving 13 bases between them. The CDR3 region has the DNA TGTGCCAGCAGCTTAGAGCTGGGTCGAGGGGAGCAGTTCTTC. Protein: CASSLELGRGEQFF.

The chain combines TRBV6-5 with TRBJ2-5, with D uncertain. Trimming removed 5 bases from V and 5 bases from J, with 18 bases in between. The CDR3 is 15 residues long. Germline CDR1 MNHEY, CDR2 SVGAGI. This chain's CDR3 is CASSHQPPPSETQYF. Here the CDR3 DNA reads TGTGCCAGCAGTCACCAACCTCCACCCTCCGAGACCCAGTACTTC.

This clone was recorded once. The CDR3 nucleotides are TGTGCCAGCAGCAGGACAGGGGAGTTTAATGGCTACACCTTC. This translates into CASSRTGEFNGYTF. The rearrangement links TRBV6-5 to TRBJ1-2; 9 positions agree with TRBD1. CDR3 length: 14 amino acids. V lost 6 bases, J lost 6 bases, and 8 bases stayed unmatched. Per the germline V gene, CDR1 is MNHEY and CDR2 is SVGAGI.

This chain uses TRBV5-1 with TRBJ2-1; 8 nucleotides agree with TRBD2. V shed 6 bases and J 4 bases; nucleotides not matched to a gene: 6. Germline V gene lookup returns CDR1 SGHRS and CDR2 YFSETQ. The CDR3 totals 14 residues. CDR3: CASKISGEYNEQFF. The CDR3 DNA sequence: TGCGCCAGCAAAATTAGCGGGGAATACAATGAGCAGTTCTTC. The full variable domain, its missing parts supplied by reference TRBV5-1 and TRBJ2-1, is KAGVTQTPRYLIKTRGQQVTLSCSPISGHRSVSWYQQTPGQGLQFLFEYFSETQRNKGNFPGRFSGRQFSNSRSEMNVSTLELGDSALYLCASKISGEYNEQFFGPGTRLTVL.

The chain combines TRBV9 with TRBJ2-1; the D is unclear. CDR3 length: 14 amino acids. CDR1 and CDR2 from the germline V gene are SGDLS and YYNGEE. Trimming took off 3 bases at V and 0 bases at J, with 7 bases between the two ends. The CDR3 reads CASSALSSYNEQFF. CDR3 coding DNA: TGTGCCAGCAGCGCGCTTAGCTCCTACAATGAGCAGTTCTTC.

This sequence joins TRBV28 and TRBJ2-4, with TRBD2 matching 16 bases. The CDR3 totals 15 residues. V lost 3 bases and J lost 8; bases outside the gene matches: 1. Germline V lookup: CDR1 MDHEN, CDR2 SYDVKM. The CDR3 DNA reads TGTGCCAGCAGTTTGGGACTAGCGGGAGGGTACATTCAGTACTTC. This gives the protein CASSLGLAGGYIQYF. Based on the CDR3 plus reference TRBV28 and TRBJ2-4, the full variable domain is DVKVTQSSRYLVKRTGEKVFLECVQDMDHENMFWYRQDPGLGLRLIYFSYDVKMKEKGDIPEGYSVSREKKERFSLILESASTNQTSMYLCASSLGLAGGYIQYFGAGTRLSVL.

The chain recombines TRBV19 with TRBJ1-4; TRBD1 might be the D (6 bases). CDR1 and CDR2 from the germline V gene are LNHDA and SQIVND (reference sequence). This CDR3 is built from 15 residues. V lost 7 bases, J lost 3 bases, and 15 bases lay in between. CDR3 amino acids: CASTQGRGSNEKLFF. The CDR3 bases are TGTGCCAGTACGCAGGGGCGCGGGTCTAATGAAAAACTGTTTTTT.

This clone was found a few times. The rearrangement joins TRBV11-3 to TRBJ2-1, with 10 bases identical to TRBD2. Germline loops: CDR1 SGHNT, CDR2 YENEEA. J gave up 3 bases and V 1 base, and 12 bases lay outside the gene matches. The CDR3 has 19 amino acids. The CDR3 sequence: CASSLVPFQRGGYYNEQFF. CDR3 coding DNA: TGTGCCAGCAGCTTAGTCCCATTCCAGCGGGGGGGGTACTACAATGAGCAGTTCTTC. The full variable domain, its missing parts supplied by reference TRBV11-3 and TRBJ2-1, is EAGVVQSPRYKIIEKKQPVAFWCNPISGHNTLYWYLQNLGQGPELLIRYENEEAVDDSQLPKDRFSAERLKGVDSTLKIQPAELGDSAVYLCASSLVPFQRGGYYNEQFFGPGTRLTVL.

The rearrangement joins TRBV7-9 to TRBJ1-2; tentative D call: TRBD1 (6 bases). The CDR3 runs 16 residues. V shed 7 bases and J shed 2 bases, with 20 bases lying between them. The germline CDR1 and CDR2 sequences are SEHNR and FQNEAQ (reference sequence). The CDR3 DNA sequence: TGTGCCAGCACCCCAGCCCCGGACAGCCAAAACTATGGCTACACCTTC. Translated, it gives CASTPAPDSQNYGYTF.

The chain uses TRBV30 and TRBJ2-1, with D unclear. CDR1 and CDR2 (germline): GTSNPN, SVGIG (reference sequence). The V end was cut by 7 bases, the J end by 6 bases, with 13 bases between. The CDR3 contains 12 residues. The CDR3 DNA reads as TGTGCCTTTGGACGGACGGGCAATGAGCAGTTCTTC. It translates to CAFGRTGNEQFF.

J is TRBJ1-2 and V is TRBV7-2; 8 bases are a match to TRBD1. Trimming at V came to 5 bases and at J to 5 bases, leaving 4 bases not matched to a gene. The CDR3 totals 13 residues. Looked up from germline, CDR1 is SGHTA and CDR2 is FQGNSA. For the CDR3, the DNA is TGTGCCAGCAGCGGACGGACAGGGTATGGCTACACCTTC. Encoded protein: CASSGRTGYGYTF.

The V and J genes are TRBV23-1 and TRBJ2-6, with TRBD1 matching over 8 bases. TRBV23-1 counts as an open reading frame of uncertain function. The V segment lost 3 bases and the J segment 2 bases; nucleotides outside the gene matches: 3. The CDR3 totals 16 residues. The CDR3, as DNA: TGCGCCAGCAGTCACGAGGACAGGGCTGGGGCCAACGTCCTGACTTTC. Translation gives CASSHEDRAGANVLTF.

The chain joins TRBV28 to TRBJ2-1; 13 bases match TRBD2. The CDR3 is 15 residues long. J was trimmed by 7 bases and V by 4 bases; bases with no gene match: 4. In germline, CDR1 is MDHEN, CDR2 SYDVKM. This CDR3 reads CASSSLAGGVNEQFF. The CDR3 DNA reads as TGTGCCAGCAGTTCACTAGCGGGAGGGGTAAATGAGCAGTTCTTC.

This clone has just one count. The chain combines TRBV4-2 with TRBJ1-4, with 8 bases matching TRBD1. With 6 bases clipped from V and 5 bases from J, the junction kept 8 bases outside the gene matches. The CDR3 has 15 amino acids. The germline gives CDR1 LGHNA, CDR2 YNFKEQ. The CDR3 here is CASSKGTGINEKLFF. CDR3 in DNA: TGTGCCAGCAGTAAGGGGACAGGAATAAATGAAAAACTGTTTTTT.

The gene calls are TRBV9 and TRBJ2-3; TRBD1 or TRBD2 may be the D gene (5 bases each). V lost 3 bases to trimming and J lost 1 base, with 12 bases between them. CDR1 is SGDLS, CDR2 YYNGEE, per germline. The CDR3 is made up of 15 amino acids. DNA of the CDR3: TGTGCCAGCAGCGAGATGGGGGTGGGCACAGATACGCAGTATTTT. It specifies CASSEMGVGTDTQYF.

The chain recombines TRBV24-1 with TRBJ2-2, with D uncertain. The CDR3 is 14 amino acids. Trimming took 6 bases from V and 6 from J, leaving 13 bases between them. CDR1 and CDR2 from the germline V gene are KGHDR and SFDVKD. The CDR3: CATSYETIPGELFF. For the CDR3, the DNA is TGTGCCACCAGTTATGAGACAATCCCCGGGGAGCTGTTTTTT.

This clone occurred once. The V gene is TRBV19, the J gene TRBJ2-7; maybe TRBD2 (6 bases). Germline lookup yields CDR1 LNHDA and CDR2 SQIVND (reference sequence). The V gene lost 7 bases and the J gene lost 2 bases, with 15 bases spanning the gap. The CDR3 extends over 14 amino acids. CDR3 sequence (DNA): TGTGCCAGTAAGGAGGACGGAGGGGCCTACGAGCAGTACTTC. Encoded protein: CASKEDGGAYEQYF.

This clone was observed a handful of times. This chain links TRBV5-4 with TRBJ1-1, with D unresolved. Germline V CDR1 and CDR2: SGHNT, YYREEE (reference sequence). Trimming cost V 3 bases and J 4 bases, with 7 bases left between them. The CDR3 has 12 amino acids. CDR3 in DNA: TGTGCCAGCAGCTCCCCTGTCACTGAAGCTTTCTTT. It translates to CASSSPVTEAFF.

V is TRBV7-8 and J is TRBJ2-3, with D uncertain. The germline V gene encodes CDR1 SGHVS and CDR2 FQNEAQ. V lost 1 base and J 2 bases, leaving 10 bases between the germline ends. There are 15 residues in the CDR3. The chain's CDR3 is CASSLVRRITDTQYF. The CDR3 region has the DNA TGTGCCAGCAGCTTAGTTCGACGGATCACAGATACGCAGTATTTT.

The rearrangement uses TRBV20-1 and TRBJ2-7; 8 bases fit TRBD1. V shed 3 bases, J shed 3 bases, and the junction held 7 bases outside the gene matches. Germline V CDR1 and CDR2: DFQATT, SNEGSKA (reference sequence). CDR3 length: 14 residues. CDR3 amino acids: CSASRTGPGYEQYF. In nucleotides, the CDR3 is TGCAGTGCTAGTCGGACAGGGCCCGGCTACGAGCAGTACTTC.

This clone is a singleton in its sample. Written as DNA, the CDR3 is TGTGCCAGCACGAGGTCCGAAGAGACCCAGTACTTC. This sequence encodes CASTRSEETQYF. V usage is TRBV2 and J usage is TRBJ2-5; D uncertain. From germline, CDR1 is SNHLY and CDR2 FYNNEI. The CDR3 totals 12 residues. Trimming removed 7 bases from V and 3 bases from J, with 9 bases in between.

CDR3 bases: TGTGCCAGCAGTGAATTGGACGGACTCTACGAGCAGTACTTC. It specifies CASSELDGLYEQYF. J is TRBJ2-7 and V is TRBV6-1; TRBD2 is a possible D gene (5 bases). Trimming removed 2 bases at V and 3 bases at J, with 11 bases between. The CDR3 consists of 14 residues. Germline-derived CDR1 and CDR2 are MNHNS and SASEGT.

The chain couples TRBV19 to TRBJ2-7, with D possibly being TRBD1 (5 bases). The CDR3 has 14 residues. Germline V gives CDR1 LNHDA, CDR2 SQIVND (reference sequence). Between the trimmed V and J ends, which lost 8 bases and 0 bases, there was a span of 14 bases. The CDR3 spells CASAPRAASYEQYF. The CDR3 DNA sequence: TGTGCCAGTGCGCCCAGGGCCGCCTCCTACGAGCAGTACTTC.

This rearrangement joins TRBV4-2 to TRBJ2-7; 7 bases agree with TRBD1. Germline values: CDR1 LGHNA, CDR2 YNFKEQ. The CDR3 has 14 residues. V was pared by 3 bases and J by 8 bases, with 10 bases of the junction left unmatched. In nucleotides, the CDR3 is TGTGCCAGCAGCCAGCCCGGGACAGACTCAAAGCAGTACTTC. This sequence encodes CASSQPGTDSKQYF.

This sequence joins TRBV5-1 and TRBJ2-1; TRBD1 is a possible D gene (6 bases). This CDR3 region has 14 residues. Trimming pared 0 bases from V and 3 bases from J, leaving 7 bases between. CDR1 and CDR2 from the germline V gene are SGHRS and YFSETQ. The CDR3 region is CASSLGQVYNEQFF. CDR3 DNA sequence: TGCGCCAGCAGCTTGGGACAGGTCTACAATGAGCAGTTCTTC.

The chain has TRBV4-1 and TRBJ2-2, with D possibly TRBD2 on 5 matching bases. The V end lost 0 bases, the J end lost 4 bases, and 12 bases lay between the germline ends. CDR3 length: 16 residues. In germline, CDR1 is MGHRA, CDR2 YSYEKL. Here the CDR3 reads CASSQDLARGTGELFF. The CDR3 DNA reads as TGCGCCAGCAGCCAAGATTTAGCCCGGGGCACCGGGGAGCTGTTTTTT.